The 9 T cell receptor beta chains presented below share a single source sample, sequenced in a study of vaccination and CD4 T cells after COVID-19. The Oncomine TCR Beta short-read assay was what sequenced the DNA obtained from cultured CD4+ T cells. TCRdb redid the calling of the PCR reads with MiXCR, one entry per CDR3 protein. The sample contains over 15,000 distinct CDR3 sequences, under 40% of which appear only once. Antigens of these TCRs are unknown. Noted treatment: approximately nine-day PBMC culture with coronavirus spike peptide pools or control peptides (ViraFEST assay). Sequencing input: cultured CD4+ T cells from blood. These receptors all stem from a human donor with COVID-19.

The chain joins TRBV7-2 to TRBJ2-3, with 11 nucleotides matching TRBD2. CDR1 SGHTA and CDR2 FQGNSA come from the germline V gene. J lost 6 bases, V lost 2 bases, and 7 bases had no gene match. The CDR3 consists of 16 residues. CDR3 coding DNA: TGTGCCAGCAGCTTAAATAGCGGGGGGGCGGGGGATACGCAGTATTTT. Translated, it gives CASSLNSGGAGDTQYF.

This chain connects TRBV7-9 to TRBJ2-1, with D maybe TRBD2 (6 bases). The CDR3 totals 17 residues. The V end lost 3 bases, the J end lost 4 bases, and 19 bases lay between the germline ends. Germline V gives CDR1 SEHNR, CDR2 FQNEAQ (reference sequence). The CDR3 sequence: CASSFYRGERAYNEQFF. The CDR3, as DNA: TGTGCCAGCAGCTTTTACCGCGGCGAGCGGGCATACAATGAGCAGTTCTTC.

The J gene is TRBJ2-5, the V gene TRBV4-3, with D hard to call. The CDR3 is made up of 15 amino acids. Trimming shortened V by 4 bases and J by 1 base, and 13 bases separated the two germline ends. CDR1 LGHNA and CDR2 YSLEER come from the germline V gene. The CDR3 sequence is CASSRVAVVQETQYF. The CDR3 DNA sequence: TGCGCCAGCAGCCGAGTAGCTGTCGTCCAAGAGACCCAGTACTTC.

This clonotype has a handful of counts. The chain combines TRBV7-2 with TRBJ1-5; D uncertain. Trimming shortened V by 1 base and J by 7 bases, and 8 bases separated the two germline ends. Germline lookup yields CDR1 SGHTA and CDR2 FQGNSA. The CDR3 runs to 13 residues. CDR3 amino acids: CASSLEMGQPQHF. CDR3 coding DNA: TGTGCCAGCAGCTTAGAGATGGGACAGCCCCAGCATTTT.

This clonotype was detected a few times. The chain couples TRBV27 to TRBJ2-2, with D possibly being TRBD1 (5 bases). The germline gives CDR1 MNHEY, CDR2 SMNVEV (reference sequence). V lost 5 bases, J lost 5 bases, and 9 bases lay in between. The CDR3 extends over 13 amino acids. CDR3 in amino acids: CASSIRVTGELFF. The CDR3 region has the DNA TGTGCCAGCAGTATCAGGGTGACCGGGGAGCTGTTTTTT.

This clonotype was detected only a few times. This chain links TRBV27 with TRBJ1-2, with a tentative D call TRBD1 (6 bases). CDR3 length: 15 residues. With 1 base removed from V and 3 bases from J, the gap between germline ends came to 12 bases. Germline CDR1 MNHEY, CDR2 SMNVEV (reference sequence). The CDR3 sequence is CASSLFSSGDYGYTF. CDR3 DNA: TGTGCCAGCAGTTTATTTAGTTCAGGGGACTATGGCTACACCTTC.

This clonotype was detected only a few times. The rearrangement uses TRBV2 and TRBJ1-1; D call uncertain. Germline-derived CDR1 and CDR2 are SNHLY and FYNNEI. CDR3 length: 14 residues. Trimming removed 5 bases from V and 5 bases from J, with 15 bases in between. This CDR3 reads CASSRDQIGTEAFF. DNA for the CDR3: TGTGCCAGCAGTCGAGACCAGATTGGGACTGAAGCTTTCTTT.

This clonotype was recorded a few times. The chain uses TRBV7-9 and TRBJ2-5, with 10 bases lining up with TRBD2. The CDR3 runs to 15 residues. Germline CDR1 and CDR2: SEHNR and FQNEAQ (reference sequence). The junction had 5 bases not matched to a gene; V was cut back by 6 bases and J by 1 base. CDR3 DNA sequence: TGTGCCAGCAGACCCCTAGCGGGGGTCCAAGAGACCCAGTACTTC. Its translation: CASRPLAGVQETQYF.

The CDR3 nucleotides read TGTGCCAGCAGCTTGGGACAGAGCTCCTACGAGCAGTACTTC. Its protein is CASSLGQSSYEQYF. The V and J genes are TRBV5-8 and TRBJ2-7, with D tentatively TRBD1 (5 bases). Per the germline V gene, CDR1 is SGHTS and CDR2 is YDEGEE. V dropped 0 bases and J dropped 0 bases, with 7 bases sitting between them. The CDR3 covers 14 residues.